The 20 T cell receptor beta chains in this list originate from one sample, sequenced in a study of CD4 T cells in relation to SARS-CoV-2 and coronaviruses. TCRdb's table, derived via immunoSEQ multiplex PCR, lists solely in-frame clones and lacks some. The sample has approximately 19,000 clones, approximately 76% seen once; the top ten hold roughly 15%. Which antigens these TCRs recognize remains unknown. The unexposed donors gave CD4+ T cells in about 2010-2019, prior to COVID-19. CD4+ T cells were isolated from the cells after around 11 days of culture. Sequences were obtained from CD4+ T cells from PBMCs, cultured in vitro. The origin of the receptors is a human donor in good health.

The chain carries TRBV29-1 and TRBJ1-1, with a weak D call TRBD1 (6 bases). Deletions cut 5 bases from V and 10 bases from J, with 14 bases between. The germline CDR1 and CDR2 sequences are SQVTM and ANQGSEA. The CDR3 runs 11 residues. CDR3 nucleotide sequence: TGCAGCGTTTACCGGGACAAATCAGCTTTCTTT. This sequence encodes CSVYRDKSAFF.

The chain employs TRBV2 and TRBJ2-3; 10 bases fit TRBD2. Germline V gives CDR1 SNHLY, CDR2 FYNNEI. Germline trimming cut 6 bases from V and 4 bases from J; bases unmatched to any gene: 10. CDR3 length: 16 amino acids. CDR3 amino acids: CASRLQLAGLADTQYF. The CDR3 DNA is TGTGCCAGCAGACTCCAACTAGCGGGATTGGCAGATACGCAGTATTTT.

The rearrangement links TRBV5-6 to TRBJ1-3; tentative D call: TRBD1 (6 bases). Germline-derived CDR1 and CDR2 are SGHDT and YYEEEE. Deletions cut 0 bases from V and 0 bases from J, with 16 bases between. CDR3 size: 18 residues. The chain's CDR3 is CASSLAGFQGPSGNTIYF. The CDR3 DNA sequence: TGTGCCAGCAGCTTGGCCGGCTTTCAGGGGCCCTCTGGAAACACCATATATTTT.

The chain carries TRBV28 and TRBJ1-5; the match to TRBD1 covers 8 bases. This CDR3 comprises 17 residues. Germline V gene sequence: CDR1 MDHEN, CDR2 SYDVKM. The trim removed 6 bases at V and 0 bases at J, leaving 10 bases unmatched. CDR3 sequence reads: CASRDRDRHYSNQPQHF. The CDR3 nucleotides read TGTGCCAGCAGAGACCGGGACAGGCATTATAGCAATCAGCCCCAGCATTTT.

There are a few counts of this clone. The rearrangement uses TRBV28 and TRBJ2-1; TRBD2 matches at 8 bases. Germline V gives CDR1 MDHEN, CDR2 SYDVKM. The CDR3 runs to 14 residues. V shed 10 bases, J shed 2 bases, and the junction held 7 bases outside the gene matches. The CDR3, as DNA: TGTGCCACCGGAGCGGGAGCCACCTACAATGAGCAGTTCTTC. It translates to CATGAGATYNEQFF.

The chain couples TRBV2 to TRBJ2-1; 8 bases fit TRBD1. The CDR3 is 11 residues long. Germline V CDR1 and CDR2: SNHLY, FYNNEI. With V trimmed by 11 bases and J by 9 bases, 6 bases remained unmatched. The chain's CDR3 is CAGDRGGEQFF. The CDR3 DNA is TGTGCCGGAGACAGGGGCGGTGAGCAGTTCTTC.

The V and J genes are TRBV19 and TRBJ1-4, with 9 nucleotides matching TRBD1. Germline loops: CDR1 LNHDA, CDR2 SQIVND (reference sequence). V lost 6 bases and J lost 6; bases outside the gene matches: 8. CDR3 length equals 15 residues. CDR3 region: CASRMPRDRDEKLFF. The DNA for the CDR3 is TGTGCCAGTAGGATGCCCCGGGACAGGGATGAAAAACTGTTTTTT.

This chain connects TRBV3-1 (or the pseudogene TRBV3-2) to TRBJ1-1; D perhaps matches TRBD1 (6 bases). Germline CDR1 and CDR2: LGHDT and YNNKEL (reference sequence). There are 12 residues in the CDR3. The ends were cut back, 4 bases at V and 9 bases at J, with 12 bases in the middle. In nucleotides, the CDR3 is TGTGCCAGCAGCCTTTCCGGACAGCAAGCTTTCTTT. Translation gives CASSLSGQQAFF.

This clone was seen a handful of times. The CDR3 nucleotides read TGTGCCAGCAGTCCTACGCAAATCGGACTACCCCAGGAGCAGTTCTTC. This gives the protein CASSPTQIGLPQEQFF. The chain is built from TRBV28 and TRBJ2-1; maybe TRBD2 (6 bases). There are 16 residues in the CDR3. V was clipped by 5 bases and J by 10 bases, with 24 bases between them. CDR1 and CDR2 from the germline V gene are MDHEN and SYDVKM.

The chain uses TRBV5-1 and TRBJ2-7; possibly TRBD2 for D (6 bases). Germline V CDR1 and CDR2: SGHRS, YFSETQ. Trimming stripped 0 bases from V and 7 bases from J, with 14 bases between. The CDR3 loop spans 14 amino acids. The CDR3 bases are TGCGCCAGCAGCTTGGATGCTAGCGCCGGGGAGCAGTACTTC. Protein product: CASSLDASAGEQYF.

V gene TRBV5-1 combines with J gene TRBJ2-3, with TRBD1 as a possible D gene (5 bases). This CDR3 spans 15 amino acids. The germline gives CDR1 SGHRS, CDR2 YFSETQ. Between the trimmed V and J ends, which lost 5 bases and 0 bases, there was a span of 13 bases. Written as DNA, the CDR3 is TGCGCCAGCAGTCCGACAGACGATAGCACAGATACGCAGTATTTT. Translation: CASSPTDDSTDTQYF.

This chain links TRBV19 with TRBJ2-7; 8 nucleotides line up with TRBD2. The CDR3 is made up of 16 amino acids. Germline V gene data show CDR1 as LNHDA and CDR2 as SQIVND (reference sequence). V trimming: 5 bases; J trimming: 4 bases; junction bases outside the gene matches: 13. CDR3 sequence (DNA): TGTGCCAGTAGTCCGCGCCCAGCGGGAGTTTTGTACGAGCAGTACTTC. It specifies CASSPRPAGVLYEQYF.

This clone was observed once. The rearrangement uses TRBV28 and TRBJ1-5, with unresolved D. CDR1 MDHEN and CDR2 SYDVKM come from the germline V gene. V lost 7 bases and J 7 bases, leaving 11 bases between the germline ends. The CDR3 runs to 12 residues. CDR3 region: CASTIPGQPQHF. As DNA, the CDR3 is TGTGCCAGCACTATTCCGGGGCAGCCCCAGCATTTT.

This clone is medium-sized (0.01 to 0.1%). J is TRBJ1-2 and V is TRBV21-1; the table calls TRBD1, which could not be checked here. TRBV21-1 represents a pseudogene. The CDR3 has 11 amino acids. CDR3 in amino acids: CASSQGYGYTF. CDR3 in DNA: TGTGCCAGCAGCCAGGGCTATGGCTACACCTTC.

In this sample, this clone turned up once. In DNA form, the CDR3 reads TGTGCCAGCAGCCCCGGGGAGGTTGAAAAACTGTTTTTT. This codes for CASSPGEVEKLFF. This chain joins TRBV7-9 and TRBJ1-4, with D unclear. CDR3 size: 13 residues. V shed 5 bases and J shed 7 bases, with 11 bases lying between them. Per the germline V gene, CDR1 is SEHNR and CDR2 is FQNEAQ (reference sequence).

V gene TRBV10-2 combines with J gene TRBJ1-1; TRBD1 might be the D (6 bases). V was pared by 6 bases and J by 0 bases, with 14 bases between. The CDR3 covers 15 residues. Germline V CDR1 and CDR2: WSHSY, SAAADI. CDR3 protein: CASRQGRILNTEAFF. The CDR3 region has the DNA TGCGCCAGCAGACAGGGCCGGATATTGAACACTGAAGCTTTCTTT.

The rearrangement joins TRBV2 to TRBJ2-1, with 7 bases lining up with TRBD2. The CDR3 length is 14 residues. From germline, CDR1 is SNHLY and CDR2 FYNNEI. The J segment lost 3 bases and the V segment lost 7 bases, leaving 6 bases of the junction unmatched. The CDR3 DNA follows: TGTGCCAGCAAGGGGACTAACCGCTACAATGAGCAGTTCTTC. Protein: CASKGTNRYNEQFF.

This clone was found a few times. This chain links TRBV10-1 with TRBJ2-2; D not certain. Germline lookup yields CDR1 WNHNN and CDR2 SYGVQD (reference sequence). Trimming cost V 5 bases and J 1 base, with 5 bases left between them. CDR3 length: 13 residues. This chain's CDR3 is CASSTENTGELFF. In DNA form, the CDR3 reads TGCGCCAGCAGTACCGAGAACACCGGGGAGCTGTTTTTT.

The V gene is TRBV20-1, the J gene TRBJ2-1; D uncertain. Germline V gene lookup returns CDR1 DFQATT and CDR2 SNEGSKA (reference sequence). The CDR3 is 11 residues long. V was pared by 3 bases and J by 7 bases, with 7 bases between. DNA of the CDR3: TGCAGTGCTAGGGAATGGAATGAGCAGTTCTTC. It encodes CSAREWNEQFF.

The chain has TRBV5-4 and TRBJ2-2; D is uncertain. The V gene's germline CDR1 is SGHNT and CDR2 YYREEE (reference sequence). The CDR3 is made up of 15 amino acids. The germline V and J ends were trimmed by 0 bases and 0 bases, with 6 bases remaining between them. The CDR3, as DNA: TGTGCCAGCAGCTTGGTTGCGTCGAACACCGGGGAGCTGTTTTTT. Translating gives CASSLVASNTGELFF.